One sample yielded the 10 T cell receptor beta chains listed below, sequenced in a study of blood T cell repertoires in COVID-19. Profiled with immunoSEQ multiplex PCR; TCRdb holds only in-frame clones, not every one. The sample has approximately 190,000 clones, roughly 82% seen once; the top ten hold about 7.8%. The sample was peripheral blood. All receptors derive from a woman aged 60-75 years with COVID-19, enrolled during active disease.

This chain uses TRBV19 with TRBJ1-1, with 10 positions matching TRBD1. V lost 9 bases, J lost 7 bases, and 11 bases stayed unmatched. Germline values: CDR1 LNHDA, CDR2 SQIVND (reference sequence). This CDR3 is 14 amino acids long. The CDR3 coding sequence is TGTGCCAGCTTGGGACAGGGGAGTTTCAGTGAAGCTTTCTTT. Translating gives CASLGQGSFSEAFF. The variable domain in full, completed from reference TRBV19 and TRBJ1-1, reads DGGITQSPKYLFRKEGQNVTLSCEQNLNHDAMYWYRQDPGQGLRLIYYSQIVNDFQKGDIAEGYSVSREKKESFPLTVTSAQKNPTAFYLCASLGQGSFSEAFFGQGTRLTVV.

The J gene is TRBJ1-1, the V gene TRBV7-9; D unclear. The V end lost 8 bases, the J end lost 0 bases, and 16 bases lay between the germline ends. Germline-derived CDR1 and CDR2 are SEHNR and FQNEAQ (reference sequence). The CDR3 is 15 amino acids. The CDR3 nucleotides are TGTGCCAGCGCCGACTACAGAGCGATGAACACTGAAGCTTTCTTT. It encodes CASADYRAMNTEAFF. Full variable domain (remainder filled in from reference TRBV7-9 and TRBJ1-1): DTGVSQNPRHKITKRGQNVTFRCDPISEHNRLYWYRQTLGQGPEFLTYFQNEAQLEKSRLLSDRFSAERPKGSFSTLEIQRTEQGDSAMYLCASADYRAMNTEAFFGQGTRLTVV.

The chain couples TRBV2 to TRBJ2-1, with a possible D match to TRBD2 (6 bases). The CDR3 length is 16 residues. CDR1 SNHLY and CDR2 FYNNEI come from the germline V gene. V lost 6 bases, J lost 0 bases, and 15 bases lay in between. The CDR3 region has the DNA TGTGCCAGCAGGCAGCGGGCGGTGAGCTCCTACAATGAGCAGTTCTTC. Its protein product is CASRQRAVSSYNEQFF.

The V gene is TRBV7-9, the J gene TRBJ1-1; D may be TRBD1 (5 bases). This CDR3 spans 13 amino acids. Germline V gene data show CDR1 as SEHNR and CDR2 as FQNEAQ (reference sequence). Trimming removed 4 bases at V and 8 bases at J, with 14 bases between. In DNA form, the CDR3 reads TGTGCCAGCAGCTCCCAGTTCGACAGAGAAGCTTTCTTT. The encoded protein is CASSSQFDREAFF.

The chain has TRBV9 and TRBJ1-6; TRBD1 agrees at 8 bases. V shed 4 bases, J shed 8 bases, and the junction held 8 bases outside the gene matches. Looked up from germline, CDR1 is SGDLS and CDR2 is YYNGEE. CDR3 length equals 15 residues. The CDR3 nucleotides read TGTGCCAGCAGCCCTACAGGGGGGTCGGATTCACCCCTCCACTTT. Its protein is CASSPTGGSDSPLHF. Variable domain in full (rest from reference TRBV9 and TRBJ1-6): DSGVTQTPKHLITATGQRVTLRCSPRSGDLSVYWYQQSLDQGLQFLIQYYNGEERAKGNILERFSAQQFPDLHSELNLSSLELGDSALYFCASSPTGGSDSPLHFGNGTRLTVT.

This clone was counted once. V usage is TRBV19 and J usage is TRBJ1-5; no reliable D call. The length of the CDR3 is 17 residues. CDR1 and CDR2 (germline): LNHDA, SQIVND (reference sequence). Trimming took 8 bases from V and 2 from J, leaving 22 bases between them. The chain's CDR3 is CASDYGGTDLGNQPQHF. In DNA, the CDR3 is TGTGCCAGTGACTACGGTGGTACCGACCTGGGCAATCAGCCCCAGCATTTT.

The J gene is TRBJ2-3, the V gene TRBV6-5; 7 nucleotides align to TRBD1. The germline gives CDR1 MNHEY, CDR2 SVGAGI. Unmatched junction bases numbered 3, after V lost 0 bases and J lost 6 bases. This CDR3 contains 14 residues. In nucleotides, the CDR3 is TGTGCCAGCAGTTACTCGATAGGGGGCGATACGCAGTATTTT. It codes for CASSYSIGGDTQYF.

The rearrangement joins TRBV19 to TRBJ1-5, with a weak D call TRBD1 (6 bases). V lost 3 bases and J lost 4, with 10 bases in between. The germline CDR1 and CDR2 sequences are LNHDA and SQIVND (reference sequence). This CDR3 contains 14 residues. In DNA, the CDR3 is TGTGCCAGTAGTATCCAGGGGAATAATCAGCCCCAGCATTTT. It codes for CASSIQGNNQPQHF.

The CDR3 sequence: CASSPRRISYNEQFF. The CDR3 nucleotides are TGTGCCAGCAGCCCCCGGCGGATCTCCTACAATGAGCAGTTCTTC. This chain joins TRBV7-2 and TRBJ2-1; D not resolved. Looked up from germline, CDR1 is SGHTA and CDR2 is FQGNSA. The CDR3 is made up of 15 amino acids. Deletions cut 5 bases from V and 0 bases from J, with 11 bases between.

The chain recombines TRBV18 with TRBJ1-3; D remains unclear. Germline assignment: CDR1 KGHSH and CDR2 LQKENI. CDR3 length: 14 amino acids. V was pared by 3 bases and J by 8 bases, with 14 bases between. CDR3 DNA sequence: TGTGCCAGCTCACCGGTTCCCAGCGGGGACACCATATATTTT. Protein: CASSPVPSGDTIYF.